This paragraph reports one T cell receptor (beta chain). Profiled with immunoSEQ multiplex PCR; TCRdb holds only in-frame clones, not every one. The sample lists roughly 1,000,000 clones; approximately 80% were seen once. This sample is drawn from a study of shared clonotypes between healthy human individuals. Sequences were obtained from memory CD4+ T cells from PBMCs. Subset indicated: CD45RA-negative fraction. This clonotype was obtained from a man aged 18 to 35 in good health. Some clones in this sample may be carry-over from other donors' samples.

Here the CDR3 DNA reads TGTGCCAGCAGCAAATTCGCGGGAGGGTACAATGAGCAGTTCTTC. Translated, it gives CASSKFAGGYNEQFF. The chain uses TRBV7-2 and TRBJ2-1; TRBD2 matches 9 bases. Germline trimming cut 5 bases from V and 4 bases from J; bases unmatched to any gene: 6. The CDR3 loop spans 15 amino acids. CDR1 SGHTA and CDR2 FQGNSA come from the germline V gene.